Detailed here is one TCR beta chain. The method was immunoSEQ multiplex PCR; TCRdb's version includes in-frame clones alone and lacks a portion of them. The table includes under 450,000 clones, about 89% detected once. The CDR3 has 15 amino acids. V dropped 3 bases and J dropped 7 bases, with 18 bases sitting between them. In germline, CDR1 is SGHNT, CDR2 YENEEA. This sample was included in a study of blood T cell repertoires in COVID-19. This receptor was identified in a woman aged 35 to 49 who had been exposed to COVID-19. The sequenced material came from PBMCs or T cells enriched from blood (not recorded which). This chain links TRBV11-3 with TRBJ1-2; D is undetermined. The CDR3 here is CASSLRGSATVGYTF. The CDR3 DNA reads as TGTGCCAGCAGCTTGCGGGGTTCGGCAACCGTTGGCTACACCTTC.